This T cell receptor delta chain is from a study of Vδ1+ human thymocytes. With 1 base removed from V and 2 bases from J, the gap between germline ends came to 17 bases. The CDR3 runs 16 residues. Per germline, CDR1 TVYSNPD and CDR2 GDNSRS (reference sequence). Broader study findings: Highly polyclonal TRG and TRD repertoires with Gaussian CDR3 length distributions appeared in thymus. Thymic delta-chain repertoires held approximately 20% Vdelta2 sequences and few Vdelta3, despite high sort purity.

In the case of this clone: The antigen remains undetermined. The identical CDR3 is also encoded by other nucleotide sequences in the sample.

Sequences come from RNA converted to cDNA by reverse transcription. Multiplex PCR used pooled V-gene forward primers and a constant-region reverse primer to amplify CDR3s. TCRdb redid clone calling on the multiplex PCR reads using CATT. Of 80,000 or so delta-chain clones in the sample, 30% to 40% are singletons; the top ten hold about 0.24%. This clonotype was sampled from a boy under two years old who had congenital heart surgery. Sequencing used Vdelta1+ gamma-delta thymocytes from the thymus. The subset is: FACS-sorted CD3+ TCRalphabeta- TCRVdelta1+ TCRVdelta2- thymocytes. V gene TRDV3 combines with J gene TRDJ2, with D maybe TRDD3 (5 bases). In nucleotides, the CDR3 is TGTGCCTTTACACCTCACCCGGTGGGGTTGACAGCACAACTCTTCTTT. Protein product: CAFTPHPVGLTAQLFF.